This T cell receptor beta chain appears in the sequencing data of a study of T-cell memory formation after mild COVID-19. The CDR3 extends over 16 amino acids. V was pared by 5 bases and J by 4 bases, with 15 bases between. CDR1 is MNHNY and CDR2 is SVGAGI in the germline V gene (reference sequence). TCRdb re-called the 5' RACE reads through MiXCR, storing one row per CDR3 protein. The sample carries about 400,000 distinct CDR3 sequences, about a sixth recorded once. The genes are TRBV6-6 and TRBJ1-6; D perhaps matches TRBD1 (5 bases). This receptor was identified in a man aged 18 to 29 who had mild COVID-19 (a few samples of this study predate the infection). Cell type and time point are not known. Sample: PBMCs or a T cell subset sorted from them (not recorded which). CDR3 in DNA: TGTGCCAGCAGTGCCTCGCCAGGGTCGTATAATTCACCCCTCCACTTT. Amino acids: CASSASPGSYNSPLHF.